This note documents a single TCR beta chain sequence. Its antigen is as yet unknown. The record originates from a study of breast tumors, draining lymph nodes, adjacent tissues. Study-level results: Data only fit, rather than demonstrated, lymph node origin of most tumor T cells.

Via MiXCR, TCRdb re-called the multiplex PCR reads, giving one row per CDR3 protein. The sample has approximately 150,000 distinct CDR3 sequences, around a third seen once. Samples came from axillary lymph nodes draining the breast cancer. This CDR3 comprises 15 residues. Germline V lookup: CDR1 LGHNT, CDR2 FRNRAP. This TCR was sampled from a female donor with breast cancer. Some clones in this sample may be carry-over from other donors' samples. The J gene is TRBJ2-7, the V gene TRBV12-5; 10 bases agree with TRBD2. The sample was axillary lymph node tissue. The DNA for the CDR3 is TGTGCCAGCGGTTTATCTAGCGGGGGTACCTACGAGCAGTACTTC. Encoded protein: CASGLSSGGTYEQYF. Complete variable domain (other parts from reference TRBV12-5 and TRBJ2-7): DARVTQTPRHKVTEMGQEVTMRCQPILGHNTVFWYRQTMMQGLELLAYFRNRAPLDDSGMPKDRFSAEMPDATLATLKIQPSEPRDSAVYFCASGLSSGGTYEQYFGPGTRLTVT.